One sample yielded the 14 T cell receptor beta chains listed below, sequenced in a study of neurological immune-mediated disorders (dated by TCRdb to the late 2010s). Library creation used 5' RACE. Sequencing instrument: Illumina HiSeq 2500. In TCRdb, the public reads were trimmed at Q25 with fastp and aligned with MiXCR, with productive beta chains retained. Entries that share a CDR3 protein sequence are merged under the most common genes and DNA. Present in this sample are tens of thousands of distinct CDR3 sequences, about 14% of which were seen just once. About a quarter of the sample lies in the top ten. The sequenced sample consisted of PBMCs. All receptors derive from a woman in her fifties or sixties with HTLV-1-associated myelopathy (HAM/TSP).

This clonotype has at least ten counts. An end of the junction does not agree with germline; a read error may underlie this. This rearrangement joins TRBV12-3 or TRBV12-4 to TRBJ2-3; D perhaps matches TRBD1 (6 bases). The CDR3 consists of 11 residues. The CDR3: CASSRTDMQYF. The CDR3 bases are TGTGCCAGCAGCCGGACAGATATGCAGTATTTT.

This clonotype was seen at least ten times. The genes are TRBV2 and TRBJ2-5; no clear D gene. V lost 7 bases and J 3 bases, leaving 6 bases between the germline ends. The CDR3 has 11 residues. CDR1 is SNHLY, CDR2 FYNNEI, per germline. CDR3 amino acids: CASTPEETQYF. DNA for the CDR3: TGTGCCAGCACCCCAGAAGAGACCCAGTACTTC. Based on the CDR3 plus reference TRBV2 and TRBJ2-5, the full variable domain is EPEVTQTPSHQVTQMGQEVILRCVPISNHLYFYWYRQILGQKVEFLVSFYNNEISEKSEIFDDQFSVERPDGSNFTLKIRSTKLEDSAMYFCASTPEETQYFGPGTRLLVL.

This clonotype was seen repeatedly, ten times or more. V usage is TRBV7-8 and J usage is TRBJ1-1; the D is unclear. V was shortened by 0 bases and J by 4 bases, with 9 bases between the two germline ends. The CDR3 is 14 residues long. Germline V gene data show CDR1 as SGHVS and CDR2 as FQNEAQ. CDR3 sequence reads: CASSLAGITTEAFF. The CDR3 bases are TGTGCCAGCAGCTTAGCGGGGATTACCACTGAAGCTTTCTTT. Full variable domain (rest looked up from reference TRBV7-8 and TRBJ1-1): GAGVSQSPRYKVAKRGQDVALRCDPISGHVSLFWYQQALGQGPEFLTYFQNEAQLDKSGLPSDRFFAERPEGSVSTLKIQRTQQEDSAVYLCASSLAGITTEAFFGQGTRLTVV.

The V call is TRBV18, the J call TRBJ2-5, with D unclear. The V and J ends lost 2 bases and 4 bases respectively, with 8 bases between them. Germline V lookup: CDR1 KGHSH, CDR2 LQKENI. This CDR3 has 13 residues. CDR3 loop: CASSPIRGETQYF. As DNA, the CDR3 is TGTGCCAGCTCACCAATAAGAGGAGAGACCCAGTACTTC.

The table lists this clonotype with many counts. The chain joins TRBV5-1 to TRBJ2-1; D is possibly TRBD1 (5 bases). Deletions cut 4 bases from V and 0 bases from J, with 14 bases between. The CDR3 extends over 16 amino acids. Germline V gene lookup returns CDR1 SGHRS and CDR2 YFSETQ. CDR3 region: CASSRATASSYNEQFF. The CDR3 DNA reads TGCGCCAGCAGCCGCGCGACAGCGAGCTCCTACAATGAGCAGTTCTTC.

In this sample, this clonotype turned up many times. The rearrangement joins TRBV20-1 to TRBJ1-5; D unclear. From germline, CDR1 is DFQATT and CDR2 SNEGSKA (reference sequence). This CDR3 spans 12 amino acids. Trimming removed 2 bases at V and 3 bases at J, with 5 bases between. The CDR3 reads CSARLANQPQHF. The CDR3 DNA is TGCAGTGCTAGACTTGCCAATCAGCCCCAGCATTTT.

This clonotype was recorded many times. The rearrangement joins TRBV6-2 or TRBV6-3 to TRBJ1-5; no reliable D call. The germline V gene encodes CDR1 MNHEY and CDR2 SVGEGT. Trimming left V 0 bases short and J 5 bases short, with 11 bases between. The CDR3 is made up of 15 amino acids. The CDR3 protein is CASSYSRRSDQPQHF. CDR3 in DNA: TGTGCCAGCAGTTACTCGAGGAGGTCAGATCAGCCCCAGCATTTT.

This clonotype was detected ten times or more. The chain uses TRBV4-2 and TRBJ2-1; 9 positions match TRBD2. J gave up 5 bases and V 0 bases, and 8 bases lay outside the gene matches. CDR1 and CDR2 (germline): LGHNA, YNFKEQ. The CDR3 runs to 17 residues. CDR3 sequence: CASSQEGGTSTHNEQFF. The DNA of the CDR3 is TGTGCCAGCAGCCAAGAAGGCGGGACTAGCACCCACAATGAGCAGTTCTTC.

This clonotype was observed at least ten times. The chain links TRBV7-2 to TRBJ1-1; a weak D match, TRBD1 (5 bases). V lost 5 bases to trimming and J lost 3 bases, with 13 bases between them. The CDR3 has 14 amino acids. Germline V gene lookup returns CDR1 SGHTA and CDR2 FQGNSA. CDR3 amino acids: CASSGLGTYTEAFF. CDR3 sequence (DNA): TGTGCCAGCAGCGGGCTCGGGACTTACACTGAAGCTTTCTTT.

V usage is TRBV9 and J usage is TRBJ2-7; 7 positions agree with TRBD1. This CDR3 is 16 amino acids long. V shed 4 bases and J 3 bases; nucleotides not matched to a gene: 13. Per germline, CDR1 SGDLS and CDR2 YYNGEE. As DNA, the CDR3 is TGTGCCAGCAGCCAAACCCCCGACAGGGTACTCTACGAGCAGTACTTC. Its translation is CASSQTPDRVLYEQYF.

This clonotype was detected many times. The V and J genes are TRBV20-1 and TRBJ2-5; D is uncertain. Trimming took 5 bases from V and 2 from J, leaving 12 bases between them. The CDR3 is 13 residues long. The germline CDR1 and CDR2 sequences are DFQATT and SNEGSKA (reference sequence). The CDR3 DNA is TGCAGTGCTCCCCAGGTTATACAAGAGACCCAGTACTTC. Amino acid sequence: CSAPQVIQETQYF.

Many counts were recorded for this clonotype. This sequence joins TRBV3-1 and TRBJ1-5; 7 bases fit TRBD1. The CDR3 spans 15 residues. Trimming at V came to 4 bases and at J to 3 bases, leaving 6 bases not matched to a gene. CDR1 LGHDT and CDR2 YNNKEL come from the germline V gene (reference sequence). The DNA of the CDR3 is TGTGCCAGCAGCCTTAGACAGGGCCACAATCAGCCCCAGCATTTT. Amino acid sequence: CASSLRQGHNQPQHF.

This clonotype was detected many times. The chain couples TRBV5-1 to TRBJ2-1; the D gene is possibly TRBD1 (6 bases). Germline lookup yields CDR1 SGHRS and CDR2 YFSETQ. V shed 3 bases and J shed 5 bases, with 18 bases lying between them. This CDR3 spans 16 amino acids. The CDR3 region is CASSSKPDSGNNEQFF. The CDR3 DNA reads as TGCGCCAGCAGCTCCAAGCCGGACAGTGGGAACAATGAGCAGTTCTTC. Supplemented by reference TRBV5-1 and TRBJ2-1, the full variable domain reads KAGVTQTPRYLIKTRGQQVTLSCSPISGHRSVSWYQQTPGQGLQFLFEYFSETQRNKGNFPGRFSGRQFSNSRSEMNVSTLELGDSALYLCASSSKPDSGNNEQFFGPGTRLTVL.

This clonotype was seen repeatedly, ten times or more. This sequence joins TRBV20-1 and TRBJ1-6; D may be TRBD1 (5 bases). V shed 5 bases and J shed 8 bases, with 22 bases lying between them. The CDR3 consists of 16 residues. From germline, CDR1 is DFQATT and CDR2 SNEGSKA (reference sequence). The CDR3 sequence: CSAPGTSNVDHSPLHF. The CDR3 DNA sequence: TGCAGTGCTCCCGGGACGTCGAATGTTGACCATTCACCCCTCCACTTT.